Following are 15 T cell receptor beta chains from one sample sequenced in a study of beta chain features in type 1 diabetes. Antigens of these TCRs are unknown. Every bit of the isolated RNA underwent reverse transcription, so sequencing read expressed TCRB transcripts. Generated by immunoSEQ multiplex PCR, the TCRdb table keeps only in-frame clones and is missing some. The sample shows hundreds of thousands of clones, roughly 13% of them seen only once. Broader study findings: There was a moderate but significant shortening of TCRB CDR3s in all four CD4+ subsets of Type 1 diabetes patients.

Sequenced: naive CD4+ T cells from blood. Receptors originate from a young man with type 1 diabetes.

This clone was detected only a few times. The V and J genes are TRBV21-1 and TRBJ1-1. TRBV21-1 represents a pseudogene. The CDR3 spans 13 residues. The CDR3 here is CASIGTGGTEAFF. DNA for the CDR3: TGTGCCAGCATCGGGACCGGGGGCACTGAAGCTTTCTTT.

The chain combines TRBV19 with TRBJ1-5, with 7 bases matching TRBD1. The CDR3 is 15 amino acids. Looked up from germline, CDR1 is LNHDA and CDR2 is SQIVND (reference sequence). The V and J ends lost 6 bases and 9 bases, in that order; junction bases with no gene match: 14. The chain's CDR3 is CASSRGGTAAVPQHF. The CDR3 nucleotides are TGTGCCAGTAGCCGAGGGGGGACAGCCGCAGTGCCCCAGCATTTT.

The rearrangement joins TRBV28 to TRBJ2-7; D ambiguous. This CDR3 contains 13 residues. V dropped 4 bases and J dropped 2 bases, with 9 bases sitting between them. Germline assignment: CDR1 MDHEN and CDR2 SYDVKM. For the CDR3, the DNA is TGTGCCAGCAGTTCGTCTAGTCCCTACGAGCAGTACTTC. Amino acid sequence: CASSSSSPYEQYF.

CDR3 residues: CASSLKPGQGYYEQYF. The CDR3 bases are TGCGCCAGCAGCTTGAAACCGGGACAGGGATACTACGAGCAGTACTTC. The J gene is TRBJ2-7, the V gene TRBV5-1; TRBD1 matches at 9 bases. Trimming cost V 1 base and J 3 bases; bases outside gene matches: 8. From germline, CDR1 is SGHRS and CDR2 YFSETQ. CDR3 size: 16 residues. The full variable domain, completed using reference TRBV5-1 and TRBJ2-7, is KAGVTQTPRYLIKTRGQQVTLSCSPISGHRSVSWYQQTPGQGLQFLFEYFSETQRNKGNFPGRFSGRQFSNSRSEMNVSTLELGDSALYLCASSLKPGQGYYEQYFGPGTRLTVT.

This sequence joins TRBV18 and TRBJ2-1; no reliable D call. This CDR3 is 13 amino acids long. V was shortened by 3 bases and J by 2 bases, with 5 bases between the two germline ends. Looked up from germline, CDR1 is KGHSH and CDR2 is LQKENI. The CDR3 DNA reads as TGTGCCAGCTCACCGAGTCCCTACAATGAGCAGTTCTTC. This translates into CASSPSPYNEQFF.

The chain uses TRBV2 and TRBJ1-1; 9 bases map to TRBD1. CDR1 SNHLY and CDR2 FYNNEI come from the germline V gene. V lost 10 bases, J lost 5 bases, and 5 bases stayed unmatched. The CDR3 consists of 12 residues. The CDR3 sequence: CATTGGWTEAFF. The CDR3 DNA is TGTGCCACCACAGGGGGCTGGACTGAAGCTTTCTTT.

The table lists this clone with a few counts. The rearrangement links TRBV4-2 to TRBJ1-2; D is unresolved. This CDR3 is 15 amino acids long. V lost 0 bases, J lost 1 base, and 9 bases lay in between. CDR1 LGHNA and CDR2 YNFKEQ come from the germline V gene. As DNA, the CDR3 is TGTGCCAGCAGCCAAGAGTACAGTTTTAACTATGGCTACACCTTC. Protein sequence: CASSQEYSFNYGYTF.

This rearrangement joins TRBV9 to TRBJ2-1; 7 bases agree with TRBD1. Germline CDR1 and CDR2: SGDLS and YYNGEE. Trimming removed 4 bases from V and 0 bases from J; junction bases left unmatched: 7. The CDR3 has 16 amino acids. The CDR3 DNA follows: TGTGCCAGCAGCATACAGACAGGGTCCTCCTACAATGAGCAGTTCTTC. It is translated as CASSIQTGSSYNEQFF.

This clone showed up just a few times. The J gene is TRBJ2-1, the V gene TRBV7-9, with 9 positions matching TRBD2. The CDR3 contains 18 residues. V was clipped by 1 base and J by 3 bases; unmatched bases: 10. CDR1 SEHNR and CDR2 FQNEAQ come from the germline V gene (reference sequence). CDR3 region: CASSLVARLAELYNEQFF. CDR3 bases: TGTGCCAGCAGCTTAGTCGCCCGACTAGCGGAACTCTACAATGAGCAGTTCTTC.

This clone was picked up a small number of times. The CDR3 region is CAISGGMGPTLYEQYF. CDR3 nucleotides: TGTGCCATCAGTGGGGGCATGGGGCCTACCCTCTACGAGCAGTACTTC. The rearrangement links TRBV10-3 to TRBJ2-7; D possibly corresponds to TRBD1 (5 bases). Trimming removed 4 bases from V and 3 bases from J, with 19 bases in between. Per the germline V gene, CDR1 is ENHRY and CDR2 is SYGVKD. This CDR3 has 16 amino acids.

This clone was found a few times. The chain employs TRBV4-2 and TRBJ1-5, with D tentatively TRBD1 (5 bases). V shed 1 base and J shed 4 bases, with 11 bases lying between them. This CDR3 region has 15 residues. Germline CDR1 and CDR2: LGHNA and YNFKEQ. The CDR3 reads CASSQAEGSNQPQHF. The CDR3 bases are TGTGCCAGCAGCCAAGCGGAGGGGTCTAATCAGCCCCAGCATTTT.

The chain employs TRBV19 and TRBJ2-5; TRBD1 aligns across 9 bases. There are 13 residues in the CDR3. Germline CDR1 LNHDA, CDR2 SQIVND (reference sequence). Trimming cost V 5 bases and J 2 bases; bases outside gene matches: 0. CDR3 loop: CASSGTGQETQYF. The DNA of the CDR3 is TGTGCCAGTAGTGGGACAGGGCAAGAGACCCAGTACTTC.

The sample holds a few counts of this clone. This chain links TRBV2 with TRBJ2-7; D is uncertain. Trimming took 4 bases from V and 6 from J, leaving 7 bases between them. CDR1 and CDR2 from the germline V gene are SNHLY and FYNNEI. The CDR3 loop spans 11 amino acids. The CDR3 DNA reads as TGTGCCAGCAGTGCTGCTATCGAGCAGTACTTC. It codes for CASSAAIEQYF.

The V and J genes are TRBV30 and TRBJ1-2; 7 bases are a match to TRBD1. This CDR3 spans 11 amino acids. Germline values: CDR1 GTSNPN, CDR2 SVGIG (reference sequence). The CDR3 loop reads CAQGANYGYTF. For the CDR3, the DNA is TGTGCGCAGGGGGCTAACTATGGCTACACCTTC.

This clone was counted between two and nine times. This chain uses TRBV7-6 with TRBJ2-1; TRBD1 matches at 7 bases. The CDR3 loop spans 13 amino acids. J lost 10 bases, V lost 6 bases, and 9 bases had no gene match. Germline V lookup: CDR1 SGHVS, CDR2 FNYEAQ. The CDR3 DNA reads TGTGCCAGCAGGCATATGACAGGGATCGAGCAGTTCTTC. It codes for CASRHMTGIEQFF.